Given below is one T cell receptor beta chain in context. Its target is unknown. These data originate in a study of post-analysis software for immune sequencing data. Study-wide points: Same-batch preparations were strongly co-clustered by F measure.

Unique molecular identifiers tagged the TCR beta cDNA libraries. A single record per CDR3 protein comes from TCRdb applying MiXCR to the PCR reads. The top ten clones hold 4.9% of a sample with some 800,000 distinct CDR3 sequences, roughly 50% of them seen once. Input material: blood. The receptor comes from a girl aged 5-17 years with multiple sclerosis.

The CDR3 sequence: CSARRAGGQYEQYF. CDR3 in DNA: TGCAGTGCTAGGAGAGCGGGAGGGCAGTACGAGCAGTACTTC. The chain carries TRBV20-1 and TRBJ2-7; the match to TRBD2 covers 10 bases. The V and J ends lost 3 bases and 4 bases, in that order; junction bases with no gene match: 6. Germline CDR1 and CDR2: DFQATT and SNEGSKA (reference sequence). This CDR3 is built from 14 residues.